This T cell receptor beta chain was found in a study of blood T cells in healthy people across ages. Study context: With template switching, about one barcoded beta molecule was captured per two T cells. Study-level findings and limits: With naive T cell percentage, TCR beta diversity showed a strong correlation. One million T cells yielded diversity estimates that were considered underestimates.

This clonotype showed up many times. Its specificity is not known. The authors ran a second PCR of roughly 6 to 11 cycles using a sample-barcoded 5' primer and a J-beta primer mix. Each sample yielded at least 3 million CDR3-containing paired-end reads. TCRdb independently ran MiXCR on the 5' RACE reads; one entry per CDR3 protein. This sample has hundreds of thousands of distinct CDR3 sequences, with approximately 30% found just once. Germline CDR1 is SGHKS and CDR2 is YYEKEE (reference sequence). The CDR3 is made up of 13 amino acids. Trimming took 5 bases from V and 4 from J, leaving 12 bases between them.

Sample: blood. The V call is TRBV5-5, the J call TRBJ1-2; D remains ambiguous. The origin of this receptor is a woman of 80 years or more in good health. The DNA of the CDR3 is TGTGCCAGCAGGGTGGTCAGCTCCTATGGCTACACCTTC. This translates into CASRVVSSYGYTF.